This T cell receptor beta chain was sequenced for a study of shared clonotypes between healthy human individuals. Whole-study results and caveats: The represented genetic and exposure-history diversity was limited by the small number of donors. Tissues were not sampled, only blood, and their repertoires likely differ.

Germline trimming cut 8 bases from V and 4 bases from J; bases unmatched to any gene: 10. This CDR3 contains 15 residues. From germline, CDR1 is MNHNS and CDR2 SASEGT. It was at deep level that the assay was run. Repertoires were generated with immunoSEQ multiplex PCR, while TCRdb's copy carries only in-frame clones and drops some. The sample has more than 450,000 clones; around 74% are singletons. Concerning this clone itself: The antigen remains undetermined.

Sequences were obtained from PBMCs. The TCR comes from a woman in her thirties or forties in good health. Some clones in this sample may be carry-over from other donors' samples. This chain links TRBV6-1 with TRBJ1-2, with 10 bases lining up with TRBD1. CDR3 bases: TGTGCCAGCCTAGGCGGGGGACAGGGGCCCTATGGCTACACCTTC. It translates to CASLGGGQGPYGYTF.